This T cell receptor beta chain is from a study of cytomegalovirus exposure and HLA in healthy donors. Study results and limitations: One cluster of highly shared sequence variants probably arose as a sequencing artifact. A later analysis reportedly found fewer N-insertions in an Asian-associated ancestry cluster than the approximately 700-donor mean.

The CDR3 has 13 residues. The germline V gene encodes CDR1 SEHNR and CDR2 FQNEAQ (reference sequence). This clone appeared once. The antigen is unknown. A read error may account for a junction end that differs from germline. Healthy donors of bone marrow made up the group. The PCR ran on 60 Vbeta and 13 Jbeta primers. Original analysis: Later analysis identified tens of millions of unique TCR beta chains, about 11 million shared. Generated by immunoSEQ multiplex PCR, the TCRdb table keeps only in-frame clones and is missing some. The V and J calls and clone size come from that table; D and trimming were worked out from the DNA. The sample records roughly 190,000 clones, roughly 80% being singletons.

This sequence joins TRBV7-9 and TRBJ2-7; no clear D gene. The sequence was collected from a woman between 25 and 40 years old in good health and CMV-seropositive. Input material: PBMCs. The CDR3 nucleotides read TGTTCCAGCAGCTCCCCCGGTGTATACGAGCAGTACTTC. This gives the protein CSSSSPGVYEQYF.